These 10 T cell receptor beta chains originate from one sample sequenced in a study of blood T cell repertoires in COVID-19. Method: immunoSEQ multiplex PCR; TCRdb's copy keeps in-frame clones and lacks some. This table holds about 110,000 clones, 70% to 85% found once. The sample consisted of peripheral blood. The receptors originated from a middle-aged woman with acute or convalescent COVID-19.

The V gene is TRBV5-1, the J gene TRBJ2-1; 8 bases align to TRBD2. The trim removed 0 bases at V and 5 bases at J, leaving 10 bases unmatched. The CDR3 runs to 17 residues. Germline CDR1 and CDR2: SGHRS and YFSETQ. The CDR3: CASSLARFKRGNNEQFF. CDR3 nucleotides: TGCGCCAGCAGCTTGGCCCGCTTTAAGCGGGGGAACAATGAGCAGTTCTTC.

The genes are TRBV7-3 and TRBJ2-3; TRBD1 is a possible D gene (6 bases). Germline V lookup: CDR1 SGHTA, CDR2 FQGTGA. The CDR3 runs to 13 residues. Trimming stripped 5 bases from V and 7 bases from J, with 13 bases between. The CDR3 DNA follows: TGTGCCAGCAGCGCCCCAGGGGACCATACGCAGTATTTT. Encoded protein: CASSAPGDHTQYF.

This clone was observed a handful of times. The CDR3 spells CGGRGAGIASEQYF. CDR3 in DNA: TGCGGAGGGAGAGGGGCGGGAATAGCCTCCGAGCAGTACTTC. V is TRBV29-1 and J is TRBJ2-7, with a tentative D call TRBD2 (6 bases). The CDR3 covers 14 residues. Germline assignment: CDR1 SQVTM and CDR2 ANQGSEA.

Note on this clone: At the DNA level, this CDR3 is encoded by other sequences in the same sample as well. The chain employs TRBV7-9 and TRBJ1-6; 7 bases are a match to TRBD1. Trimming removed 5 bases from V and 3 bases from J; junction bases left unmatched: 13. Germline V CDR1 and CDR2: SEHNR, FQNEAQ (reference sequence). The length of the CDR3 is 18 residues. CDR3 sequence reads: CASSAFPGTAIYNSPLHF. In DNA form, the CDR3 reads TGTGCCAGCAGCGCCTTCCCCGGGACAGCAATCTATAATTCACCCCTCCACTTT.

This rearrangement joins TRBV28 to TRBJ2-1, with D perhaps TRBD2 (7 bases). V was trimmed by 1 base and J by 5 bases, leaving 15 bases between them. Germline-derived CDR1 and CDR2 are MDHEN and SYDVKM. The CDR3 has 16 amino acids. The DNA of the CDR3 is TGTGCCAGCAGTTTATACGTACAGGGAGGGGACAATGAGCAGTTCTTC. It codes for CASSLYVQGGDNEQFF.

This clone was detected only a few times. The V call is TRBV19, the J call TRBJ2-1; a possible D gene is TRBD1 (6 bases). This CDR3 region has 14 residues. Germline V CDR1 and CDR2: LNHDA, SQIVND (reference sequence). V lost 5 bases and J lost 4, with 12 bases in between. CDR3 residues: CASSDTGKYNEQFF. CDR3 in DNA: TGTGCCAGTAGTGATACAGGGAAATACAATGAGCAGTTCTTC.

V usage is TRBV6-1 and J usage is TRBJ2-5; D uncertain. The length of the CDR3 is 15 residues. V was cut by 2 bases and J by 0 bases, with 10 bases left in between. Germline CDR1 is MNHNS and CDR2 is SASEGT. The CDR3 sequence is CASSERHSYQETQYF. In DNA, the CDR3 is TGTGCCAGCAGTGAACGACACTCGTACCAAGAGACCCAGTACTTC.

This rearrangement joins TRBV7-2 to TRBJ2-7, with D perhaps TRBD1 (6 bases). Germline V lookup: CDR1 SGHTA, CDR2 FQGNSA. V was clipped by 6 bases and J by 3 bases, with 12 bases between them. There are 13 residues in the CDR3. The CDR3: CASSSQQGYEQYF. As DNA, the CDR3 is TGTGCCAGCAGTAGCCAACAGGGCTACGAGCAGTACTTC. The whole variable domain, filled in from reference TRBV7-2 and TRBJ2-7, reads GAGVSQSPSNKVTEKGKDVELRCDPISGHTALYWYRQSLGQGLEFLIYFQGNSAPDKSGLPSDRFSAERTGGSVSTLTIQRTQQEDSAVYLCASSSQQGYEQYFGPGTRLTVT.

The rearrangement links TRBV13 to TRBJ2-5; possibly TRBD2 for D (6 bases). Germline V lookup: CDR1 PRHDT, CDR2 FYEKMQ (reference sequence). Trimming removed 5 bases from V and 5 bases from J, with 21 bases in between. The CDR3 is made up of 16 amino acids. This CDR3 reads CASSQTDEEGGETQYF. For the CDR3, the DNA is TGTGCCAGCAGCCAAACCGATGAGGAGGGTGGGGAGACCCAGTACTTC.

The V and J genes are TRBV6-5 and TRBJ2-7; D might be TRBD1 (5 bases). V was trimmed by 2 bases and J by 1 base, leaving 9 bases between them. The CDR3 is 14 amino acids. CDR1 MNHEY and CDR2 SVGAGI come from the germline V gene. The CDR3 coding sequence is TGTGCCAGCAGTTACAGGGGCAGTTCCTACGAGCAGTACTTC. Its protein is CASSYRGSSYEQYF.